This T cell receptor beta chain was captured by sequencing in a study of Ad26.COV2.S vaccination and SARS-CoV-2 variants. Trimming took 1 base from V and 5 from J, leaving 12 bases between them. From germline, CDR1 is SEHNR and CDR2 FQNEAQ (reference sequence). This CDR3 has 15 residues. TCRdb's copy holds only in-frame clones and misses some; the assay was immunoSEQ multiplex PCR. The table records about 350,000 clones, around 86% of them present only once. With respect to this clone: Its antigen is undetermined.

Study conclusions and caveats: Higher spike-specific TCR breadth was found in vaccine recipients than in placebo recipients. Substantial breadth was reported for post-vaccination spike-specific CD8+ and CD4+ T cells.

This sample's treatment: 15 to 20 received Ad26.COV2.S at low or high dose, single or two shots; about 5 received placebo; per-sample allocation not given. The samples date from day 63 after the first vaccine or placebo injection. It was Wuhan-strain SARS-CoV-2 spike that the Ad26 vaccine vector expressed. This TCR was recovered from a person aged 18-60 years who received the Ad26.COV2.S COVID-19 vaccine or a placebo. Sequencing was performed on peripheral blood, taken in a trial of Ad26.COV2.S vaccine versus placebo. The genes are TRBV7-9 and TRBJ2-1; D is perhaps TRBD1 or TRBD2 (5 bases each). CDR3 coding DNA: TGTGCCAGCAGCTTAGGGCCTAGCAGGGACAATGAGCAGTTCTTC. Encoded protein: CASSLGPSRDNEQFF.